The following is a T cell receptor (beta chain) sequence with its context. What it binds is not known. Compared with germline, one end of the junction differs, possibly owing to a read error. These data belong to a study of post-analysis software for immune sequencing data. On the study more broadly: Courses of disease covered relapsing-remitting, secondary progressive and progressive-relapsing multiple sclerosis. Regarding the study as a whole: Controls showed lower frequencies than patients for a few TRBV segments, and TRBV5-6, TRBV5-1 and TRBV20-1 were among these. Samples sharing a preparation batch grouped tightly together when assessed by F measure. Versus controls, multiple sclerosis patients showed significantly lower diversity (normalized Chao1).

Germline-derived CDR1 and CDR2 are SGHTA and FQGNSA. The CDR3 covers 13 residues. TCR beta cDNA libraries included unique molecular identifiers. TCRdb ran MiXCR on the PCR reads and lists one entry per CDR3 protein. The table includes a few hundred thousand distinct CDR3 sequences, 34% detected once. The chain combines TRBV7-2 with TRBJ1-2; D unresolved. Sequenced sample: blood. The clonotype comes from a girl younger than 18 with multiple sclerosis. This chain's CDR3 is CASSLDPLGGYIF. CDR3 DNA sequence: TGTGCCAGCAGCTTAGACCCTTTAGGTGGCTACATCTTC.